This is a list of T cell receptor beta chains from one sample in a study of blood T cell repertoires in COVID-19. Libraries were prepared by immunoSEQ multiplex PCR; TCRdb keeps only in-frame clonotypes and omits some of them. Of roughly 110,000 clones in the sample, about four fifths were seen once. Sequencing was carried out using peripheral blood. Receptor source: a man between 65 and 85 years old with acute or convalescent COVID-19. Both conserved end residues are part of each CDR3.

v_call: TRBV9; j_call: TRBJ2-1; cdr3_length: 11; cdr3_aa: CASALENEQFF
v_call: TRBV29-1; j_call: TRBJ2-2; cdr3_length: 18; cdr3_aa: CSVAGTGNLPANTGELFF
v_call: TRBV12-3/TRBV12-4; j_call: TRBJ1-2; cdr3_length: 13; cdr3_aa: CASRAQVNYGYTF
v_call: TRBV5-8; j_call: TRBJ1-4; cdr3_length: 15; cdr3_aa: CASSLVQGSNEKLFF
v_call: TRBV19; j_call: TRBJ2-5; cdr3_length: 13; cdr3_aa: CASSTGGWETQYF
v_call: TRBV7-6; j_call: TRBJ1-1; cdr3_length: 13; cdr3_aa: CASSKDMNTEAFF
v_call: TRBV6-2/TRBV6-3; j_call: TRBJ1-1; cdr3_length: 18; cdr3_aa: CASRYRIGRRTGDTEAFF
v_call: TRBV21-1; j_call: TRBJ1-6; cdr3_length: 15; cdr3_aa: CASTDRVLQNSPLHF
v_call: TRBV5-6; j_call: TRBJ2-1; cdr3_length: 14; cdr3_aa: CASSNHPTGNEQFF
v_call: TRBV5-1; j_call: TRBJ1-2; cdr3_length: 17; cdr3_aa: CASSLEALRTPGSGYTF
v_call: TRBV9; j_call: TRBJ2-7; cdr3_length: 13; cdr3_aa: CAGTKEDPYEQYF
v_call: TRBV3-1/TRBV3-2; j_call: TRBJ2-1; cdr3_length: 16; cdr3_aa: CASSQWLAGGNNEQFF
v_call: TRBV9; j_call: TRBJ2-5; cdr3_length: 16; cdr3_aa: CASSVGTSGAQETQYF
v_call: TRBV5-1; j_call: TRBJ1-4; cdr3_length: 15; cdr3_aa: CASSPWDRGQEKLFF
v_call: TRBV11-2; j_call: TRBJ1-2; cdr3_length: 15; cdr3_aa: CASSLEYPGDRGYTF
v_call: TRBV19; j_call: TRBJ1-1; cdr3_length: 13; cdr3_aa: CASSPPGNTEAFF
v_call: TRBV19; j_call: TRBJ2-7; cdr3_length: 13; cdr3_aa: CASRGGQGSEQYF
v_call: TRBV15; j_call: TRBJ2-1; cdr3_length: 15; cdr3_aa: CATSRGHSSYNEQFF
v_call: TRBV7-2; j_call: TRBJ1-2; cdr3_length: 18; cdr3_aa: CASSQVLIPGQGRDGYTF
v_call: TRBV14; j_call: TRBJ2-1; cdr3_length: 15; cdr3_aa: CASTDGTGTRNEQFF
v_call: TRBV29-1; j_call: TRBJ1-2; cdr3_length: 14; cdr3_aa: CSVETGQFTYGYTF
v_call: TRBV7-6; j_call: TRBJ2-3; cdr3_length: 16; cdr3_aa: CASSLPVGTSAGTQYF
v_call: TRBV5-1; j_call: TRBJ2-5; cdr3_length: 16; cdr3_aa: CASSLSPAGGQETQYF
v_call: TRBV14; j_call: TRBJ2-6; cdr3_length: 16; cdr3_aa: CASSPAVFSGANVLTF
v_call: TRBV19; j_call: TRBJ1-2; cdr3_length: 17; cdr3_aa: CASSIGGQGARRNGYTF
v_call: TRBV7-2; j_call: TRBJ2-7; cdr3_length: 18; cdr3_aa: CASSWTVSGAVDPYEQYF
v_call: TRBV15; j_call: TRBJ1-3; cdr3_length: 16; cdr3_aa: CATSIGAGDSGNTIYF
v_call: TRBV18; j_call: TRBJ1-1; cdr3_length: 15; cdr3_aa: CASSPPGTPNTEAFF
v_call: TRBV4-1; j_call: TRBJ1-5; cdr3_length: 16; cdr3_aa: CASSQDSGGPNQPQHF
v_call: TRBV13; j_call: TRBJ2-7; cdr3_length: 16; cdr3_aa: CASSLEASGGPYEQYF
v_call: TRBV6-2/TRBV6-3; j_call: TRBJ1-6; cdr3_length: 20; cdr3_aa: CASSYPTMTGLISYNSPLHF
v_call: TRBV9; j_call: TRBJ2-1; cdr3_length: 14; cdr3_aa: CASSVGFGYNEQFF
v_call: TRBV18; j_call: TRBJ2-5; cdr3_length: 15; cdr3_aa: CASSPGGQGQETQYF
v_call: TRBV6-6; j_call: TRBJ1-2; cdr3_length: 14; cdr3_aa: CASSYLGDRLGYTF
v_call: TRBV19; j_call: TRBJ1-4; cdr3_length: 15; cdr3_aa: CASTPLPRGDEKLFF
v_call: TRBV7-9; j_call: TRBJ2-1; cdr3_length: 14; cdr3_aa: CASSLGGLVNEQFF
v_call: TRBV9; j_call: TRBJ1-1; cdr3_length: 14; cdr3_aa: CASSVAVMNTEAFF
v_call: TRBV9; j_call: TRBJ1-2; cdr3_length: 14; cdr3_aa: CASRDGQYNYGYTF
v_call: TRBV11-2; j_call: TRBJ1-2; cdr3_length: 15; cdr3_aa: CASSLGAGRNYGYTF
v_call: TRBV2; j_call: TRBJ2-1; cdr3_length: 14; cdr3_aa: CASKREGLGNEQFF
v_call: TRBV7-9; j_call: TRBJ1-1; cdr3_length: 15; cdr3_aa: CASSESLGQGTEAFF
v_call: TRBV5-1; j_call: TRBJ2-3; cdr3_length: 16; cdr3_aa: CASSPGLAGVTDTQYF
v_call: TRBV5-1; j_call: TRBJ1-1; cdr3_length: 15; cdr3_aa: CASTETGPPSTEAFF
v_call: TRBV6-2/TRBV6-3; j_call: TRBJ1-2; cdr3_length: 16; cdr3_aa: CASSPSRAGGFIGYTF
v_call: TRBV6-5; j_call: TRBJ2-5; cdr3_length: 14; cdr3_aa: CASSLWTAQETQYF
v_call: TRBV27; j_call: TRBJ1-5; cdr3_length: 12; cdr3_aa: CASSEFGQPQHF
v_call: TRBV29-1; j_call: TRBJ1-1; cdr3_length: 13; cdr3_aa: CSAGVGGNTEAFF
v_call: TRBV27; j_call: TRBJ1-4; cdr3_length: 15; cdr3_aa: CASSLWGTGNEKLFF
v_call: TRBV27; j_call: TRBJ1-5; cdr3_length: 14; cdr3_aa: CASNPQVDGQPQHF
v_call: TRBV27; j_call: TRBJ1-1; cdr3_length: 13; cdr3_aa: CASSLSGMAEAFF
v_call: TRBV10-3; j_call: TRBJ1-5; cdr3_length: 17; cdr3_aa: CAISDLVQGGFNQPQHF
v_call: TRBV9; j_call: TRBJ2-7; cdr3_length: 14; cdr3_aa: CASSPWTGPYEQYF
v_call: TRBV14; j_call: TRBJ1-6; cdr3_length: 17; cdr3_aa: CASSFGTGDFNNSPLHF
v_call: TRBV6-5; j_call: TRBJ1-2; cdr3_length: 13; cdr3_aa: CASRPPGQYGYTF
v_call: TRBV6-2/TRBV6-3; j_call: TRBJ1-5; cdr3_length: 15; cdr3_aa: CASSFGGAGNQPQHF
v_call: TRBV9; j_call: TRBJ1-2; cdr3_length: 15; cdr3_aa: CASSVEGQGGYGYTF
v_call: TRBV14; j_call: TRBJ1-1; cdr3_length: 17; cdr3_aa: CASSPQTGAPGDTEAFF
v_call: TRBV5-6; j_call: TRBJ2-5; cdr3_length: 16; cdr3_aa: CASSGGAGALQETQYF
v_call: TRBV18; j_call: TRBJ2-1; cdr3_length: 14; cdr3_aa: CASSPFGGYNEQFF